This TCR beta chain was sequenced in a study of blood T cell repertoires in COVID-19. Whole-study context: Spain, Italy and the United States supplied samples that represented acute and convalescent COVID-19. PBMCs, B-cell-depleted T cells, or T cells provided the cDNA or gDNA that made up the material.

Original handling: Estimated nucleated cell counts came from reference gene primer amplification. The assay was immunoSEQ multiplex PCR, and TCRdb's table has in-frame clones only and misses some. V and J calls plus clone size are reproduced from that table; the DNA served to infer D and trimming. The data contain 110,000 or so clones, around 84% of them singletons. The CDR3 runs to 15 residues. Per the germline V gene, CDR1 is SGHRS and CDR2 is YFSETQ. Trimming removed 4 bases from V and 0 bases from J, with 11 bases in between. The receptor comes from a human donor in a cohort sampled during active COVID-19. The rearrangement uses TRBV5-1 and TRBJ2-1; D is perhaps TRBD2 (5 bases). The sample taken for sequencing was peripheral blood. CDR3 loop: CASSLLGSSYNEQFF. DNA of the CDR3: TGCGCCAGCAGCCTTCTAGGGAGCTCCTACAATGAGCAGTTCTTC. Filled out from reference TRBV5-1 and TRBJ2-1, the complete variable domain reads KAGVTQTPRYLIKTRGQQVTLSCSPISGHRSVSWYQQTPGQGLQFLFEYFSETQRNKGNFPGRFSGRQFSNSRSEMNVSTLELGDSALYLCASSLLGSSYNEQFFGPGTRLTVL.